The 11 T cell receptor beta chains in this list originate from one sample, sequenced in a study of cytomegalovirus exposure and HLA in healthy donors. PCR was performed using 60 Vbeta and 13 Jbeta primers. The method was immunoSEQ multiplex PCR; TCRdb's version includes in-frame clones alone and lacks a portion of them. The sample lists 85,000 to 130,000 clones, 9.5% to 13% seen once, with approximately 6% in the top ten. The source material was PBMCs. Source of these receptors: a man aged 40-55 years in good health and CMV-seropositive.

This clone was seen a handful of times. CDR3 DNA: TGTGCCAGCAGTTTACGCGGGAGTGTTTACAATGAGCAGTTCTTC. Translated: CASSLRGSVYNEQFF. The V gene is TRBV6-5, the J gene TRBJ2-1; TRBD2 matches 7 bases. CDR1 and CDR2 from the germline V gene are MNHEY and SVGAGI. The CDR3 runs 15 residues. The V and J ends lost 4 bases and 4 bases, in that order; junction bases with no gene match: 7.

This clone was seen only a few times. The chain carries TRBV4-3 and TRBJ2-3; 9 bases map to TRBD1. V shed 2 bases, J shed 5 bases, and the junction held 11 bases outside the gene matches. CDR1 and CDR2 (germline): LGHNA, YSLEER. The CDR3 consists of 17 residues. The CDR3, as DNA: TGCGCCAGCAGCCAATATTCACAACAGGGGGCCGGAGATACGCAGTATTTT. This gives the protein CASSQYSQQGAGDTQYF.

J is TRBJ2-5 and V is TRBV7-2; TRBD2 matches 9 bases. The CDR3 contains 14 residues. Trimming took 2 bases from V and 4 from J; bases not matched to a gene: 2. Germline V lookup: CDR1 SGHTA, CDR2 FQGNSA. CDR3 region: CASSLMTSGETQYF. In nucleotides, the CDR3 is TGTGCCAGCAGCTTAATGACTAGCGGAGAGACCCAGTACTTC.

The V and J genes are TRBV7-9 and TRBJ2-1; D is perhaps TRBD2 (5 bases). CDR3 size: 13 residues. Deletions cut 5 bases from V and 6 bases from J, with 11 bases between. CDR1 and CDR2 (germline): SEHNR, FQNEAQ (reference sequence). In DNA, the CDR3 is TGTGCCAGCAGCCCGCCCGAGGGCAATGAGCAGTTCTTC. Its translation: CASSPPEGNEQFF.

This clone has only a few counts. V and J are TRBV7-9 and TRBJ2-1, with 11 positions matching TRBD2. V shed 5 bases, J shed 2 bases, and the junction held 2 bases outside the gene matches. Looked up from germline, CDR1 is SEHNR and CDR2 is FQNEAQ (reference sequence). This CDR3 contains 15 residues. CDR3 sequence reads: CASSVLAGAYNEQFF. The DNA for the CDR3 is TGTGCCAGCAGCGTACTAGCGGGAGCCTACAATGAGCAGTTCTTC.

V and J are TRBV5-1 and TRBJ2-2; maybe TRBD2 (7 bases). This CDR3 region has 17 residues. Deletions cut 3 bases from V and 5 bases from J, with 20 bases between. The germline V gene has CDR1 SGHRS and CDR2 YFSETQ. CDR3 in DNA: TGCGCCAGCAGCTCAGGTCCCCGGGGGGCGCAAACCGGGGAGCTGTTTTTT. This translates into CASSSGPRGAQTGELFF.

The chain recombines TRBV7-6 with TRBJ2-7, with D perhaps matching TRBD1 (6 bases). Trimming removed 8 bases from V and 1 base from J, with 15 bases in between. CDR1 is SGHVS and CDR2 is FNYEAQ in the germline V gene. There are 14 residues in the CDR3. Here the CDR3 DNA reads TGTGCCAGCGGAGCCCGGACAGATTCCTACGAGCAGTACTTC. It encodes CASGARTDSYEQYF.

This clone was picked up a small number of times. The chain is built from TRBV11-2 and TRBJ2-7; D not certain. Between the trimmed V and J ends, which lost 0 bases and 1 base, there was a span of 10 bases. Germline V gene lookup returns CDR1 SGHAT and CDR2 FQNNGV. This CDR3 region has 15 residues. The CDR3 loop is CASSLESTTSYEQYF. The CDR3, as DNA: TGTGCCAGCAGCTTAGAGTCAACCACTTCCTACGAGCAGTACTTC.

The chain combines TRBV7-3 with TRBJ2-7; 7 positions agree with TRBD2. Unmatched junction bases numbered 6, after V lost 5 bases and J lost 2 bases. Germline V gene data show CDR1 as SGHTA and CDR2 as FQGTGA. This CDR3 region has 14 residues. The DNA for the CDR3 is TGTGCCAGCAGCCTAGAGGGAGGGCCCTACGAGCAGTACTTC. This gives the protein CASSLEGGPYEQYF.

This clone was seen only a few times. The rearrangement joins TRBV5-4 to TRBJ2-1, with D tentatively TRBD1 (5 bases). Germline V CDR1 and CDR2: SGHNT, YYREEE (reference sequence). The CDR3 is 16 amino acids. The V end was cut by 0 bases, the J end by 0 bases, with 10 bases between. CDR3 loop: CASSLDGASSYNEQFF. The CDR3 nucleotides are TGTGCCAGCAGCTTGGATGGGGCTAGCTCCTACAATGAGCAGTTCTTC.

DNA of the CDR3: TGTGCCAGCAGCTTGGGACAGGCGAACACTGAAGCTTTCTTT. This codes for CASSLGQANTEAFF. This sequence joins TRBV11-1 and TRBJ1-1, with TRBD1 identical over 8 bases. The germline gives CDR1 SGHAT, CDR2 FQDESV (reference sequence). The CDR3 is 14 residues long. The trim removed 3 bases at V and 1 base at J, leaving 1 base unmatched. The full variable domain, completed using reference TRBV11-1 and TRBJ1-1, is EAEVAQSPRYKITEKSQAVAFWCDPISGHATLYWYRQILGQGPELLVQFQDESVVDDSQLPKDRFSAERLKGVDSTLKIQPAELGDSAMYLCASSLGQANTEAFFGQGTRLTVV.